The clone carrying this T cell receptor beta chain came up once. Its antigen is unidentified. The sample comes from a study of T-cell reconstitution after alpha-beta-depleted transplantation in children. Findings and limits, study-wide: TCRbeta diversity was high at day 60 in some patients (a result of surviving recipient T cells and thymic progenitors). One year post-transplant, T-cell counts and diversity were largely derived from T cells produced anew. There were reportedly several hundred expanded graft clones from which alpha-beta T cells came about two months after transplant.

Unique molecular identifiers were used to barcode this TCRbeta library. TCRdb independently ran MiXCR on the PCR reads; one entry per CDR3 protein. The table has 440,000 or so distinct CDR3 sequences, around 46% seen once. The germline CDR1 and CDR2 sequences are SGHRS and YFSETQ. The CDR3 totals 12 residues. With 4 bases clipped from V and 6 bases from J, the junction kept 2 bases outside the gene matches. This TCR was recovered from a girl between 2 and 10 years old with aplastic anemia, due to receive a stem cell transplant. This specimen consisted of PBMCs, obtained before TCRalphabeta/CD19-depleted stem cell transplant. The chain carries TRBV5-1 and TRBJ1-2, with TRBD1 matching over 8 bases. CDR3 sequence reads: CASSMTGDGYTF. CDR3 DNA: TGCGCCAGCAGCATGACAGGGGATGGCTACACCTTC.